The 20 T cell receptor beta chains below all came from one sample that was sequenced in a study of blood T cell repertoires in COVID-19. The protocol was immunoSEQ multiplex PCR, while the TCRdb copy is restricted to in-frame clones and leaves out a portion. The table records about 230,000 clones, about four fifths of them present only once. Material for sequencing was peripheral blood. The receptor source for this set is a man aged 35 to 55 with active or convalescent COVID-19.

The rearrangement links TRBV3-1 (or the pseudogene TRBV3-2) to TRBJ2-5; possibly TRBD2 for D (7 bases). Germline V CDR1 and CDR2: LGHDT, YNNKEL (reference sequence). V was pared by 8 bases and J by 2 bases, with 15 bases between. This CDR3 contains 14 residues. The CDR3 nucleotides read TGTGCCAGCCGAAAAGGGGGGGGTCAAGAGACCCAGTACTTC. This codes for CASRKGGGQETQYF.

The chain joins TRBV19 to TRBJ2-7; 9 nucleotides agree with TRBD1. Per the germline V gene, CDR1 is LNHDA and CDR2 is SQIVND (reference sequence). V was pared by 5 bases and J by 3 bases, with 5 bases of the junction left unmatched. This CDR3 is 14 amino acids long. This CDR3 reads CASSVRDRVYEQYF. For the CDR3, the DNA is TGTGCCAGTAGTGTGAGGGACAGGGTCTACGAGCAGTACTTC.

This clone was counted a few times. For the CDR3, the DNA is TGTGCCAGCAGCCCCCAGTATGGCTCAACAGCAGCTAACTATGGCTACACCTTC. Protein sequence: CASSPQYGSTAANYGYTF. V is TRBV11-3 and J is TRBJ1-2; D not resolved. Germline-derived CDR1 and CDR2 are SGHNT and YENEEA. The CDR3 is 18 amino acids. The ends were cut back, 5 bases at V and 0 bases at J, with 22 bases in the middle. Based on the CDR3 plus reference TRBV11-3 and TRBJ1-2, the full variable domain is EAGVVQSPRYKIIEKKQPVAFWCNPISGHNTLYWYLQNLGQGPELLIRYENEEAVDDSQLPKDRFSAERLKGVDSTLKIQPAELGDSAVYLCASSPQYGSTAANYGYTFGSGTRLTVV.

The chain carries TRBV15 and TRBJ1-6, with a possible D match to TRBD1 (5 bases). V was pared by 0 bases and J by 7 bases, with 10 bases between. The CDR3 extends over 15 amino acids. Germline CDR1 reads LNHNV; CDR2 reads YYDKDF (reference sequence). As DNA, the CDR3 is TGTGCCACCAGCAGAGATACAGGTCCAAATTCACCCCTCCACTTT. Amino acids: CATSRDTGPNSPLHF.

CDR3 coding DNA: TGTGCCAGCAGCTTATCGAGCGGCAGCTCCTACAATGAGCAGTTCTTC. This gives the protein CASSLSSGSSYNEQFF. V is TRBV5-4 and J is TRBJ2-1; D might be TRBD2 (5 bases). The CDR3 extends over 16 amino acids. Germline CDR1 reads SGHNT; CDR2 reads YYREEE (reference sequence). Trimming took off 2 bases at V and 0 bases at J, with 12 bases between the two ends.

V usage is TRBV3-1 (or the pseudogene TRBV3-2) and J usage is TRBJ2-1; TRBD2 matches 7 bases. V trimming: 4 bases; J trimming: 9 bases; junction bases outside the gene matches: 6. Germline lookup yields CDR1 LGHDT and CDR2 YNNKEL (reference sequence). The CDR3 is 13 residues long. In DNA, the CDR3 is TGTGCCAGCAGCCCGGCCAGGGAGGGTGAGCAGTTCTTC. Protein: CASSPAREGEQFF.

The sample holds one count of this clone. The CDR3 DNA follows: TGTGCCAGCAGCCCGAGTAACCCTAGCGGTGAGCAGTTCTTC. It encodes CASSPSNPSGEQFF. The rearrangement links TRBV3-1 (or the pseudogene TRBV3-2) to TRBJ2-1, with TRBD2 matching over 7 bases. The J segment lost 9 bases and the V segment lost 4 bases, leaving 9 bases of the junction unmatched. Germline V lookup: CDR1 LGHDT, CDR2 YNNKEL (reference sequence). This CDR3 has 14 amino acids.

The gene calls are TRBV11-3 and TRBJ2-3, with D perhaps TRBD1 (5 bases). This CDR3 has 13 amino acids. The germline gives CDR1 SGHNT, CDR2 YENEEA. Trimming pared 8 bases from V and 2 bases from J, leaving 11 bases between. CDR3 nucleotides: TGTGCCAGCGGACACTCATTCACAGATACGCAGTATTTT. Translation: CASGHSFTDTQYF.

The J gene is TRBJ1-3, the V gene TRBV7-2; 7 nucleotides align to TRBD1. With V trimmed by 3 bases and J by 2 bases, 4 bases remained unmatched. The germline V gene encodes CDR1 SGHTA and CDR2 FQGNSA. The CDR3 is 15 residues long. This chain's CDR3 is CASSLQGGPGNTIYF. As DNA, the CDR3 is TGTGCCAGCAGCTTGCAGGGGGGCCCTGGAAACACCATATATTTT. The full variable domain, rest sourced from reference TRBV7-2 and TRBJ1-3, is GAGVSQSPSNKVTEKGKDVELRCDPISGHTALYWYRQSLGQGLEFLIYFQGNSAPDKSGLPSDRFSAERTGGSVSTLTIQRTQQEDSAVYLCASSLQGGPGNTIYFGEGSWLTVV.

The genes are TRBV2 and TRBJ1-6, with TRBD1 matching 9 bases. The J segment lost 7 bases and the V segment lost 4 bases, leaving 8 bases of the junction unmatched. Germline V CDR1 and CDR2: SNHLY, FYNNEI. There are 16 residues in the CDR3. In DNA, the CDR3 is TGTGCCAGCAGTGGTGGGACAGGGATAAGGAATTCACCCCTCCACTTT. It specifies CASSGGTGIRNSPLHF.

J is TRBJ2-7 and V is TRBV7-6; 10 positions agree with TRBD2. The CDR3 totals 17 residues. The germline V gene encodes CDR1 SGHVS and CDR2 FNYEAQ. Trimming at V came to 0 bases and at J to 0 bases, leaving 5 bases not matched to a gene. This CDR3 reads CASSLARTSGDSYEQYF. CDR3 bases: TGTGCCAGCAGCTTAGCCCGGACTAGCGGAGACTCCTACGAGCAGTACTTC.

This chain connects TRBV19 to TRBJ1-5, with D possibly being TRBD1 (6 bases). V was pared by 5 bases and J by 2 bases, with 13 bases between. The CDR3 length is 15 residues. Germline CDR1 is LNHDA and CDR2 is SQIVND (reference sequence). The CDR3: CASSLQTGGNQPQHF. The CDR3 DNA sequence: TGTGCCAGTAGTCTTCAGACAGGAGGCAATCAGCCCCAGCATTTT.

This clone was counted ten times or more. The CDR3 sequence: CASSLYATTQETQYF. CDR3 sequence (DNA): TGTGCCAGCAGCTTGTATGCCACTACACAAGAGACCCAGTACTTC. The rearrangement links TRBV5-8 to TRBJ2-5; D call uncertain. With 1 base removed from V and 2 bases from J, the gap between germline ends came to 12 bases. The CDR3 consists of 15 residues. Germline V gene data show CDR1 as SGHTS and CDR2 as YDEGEE. Filled out from reference TRBV5-8 and TRBJ2-5, the complete variable domain reads EAGVTQSPTHLIKTRGQQATLRCSPISGHTSVYWYQQALGLGLQFLLWYDEGEERNRGNFPPRFSGRQFPNYSSELNVNALELEDSALYLCASSLYATTQETQYFGPGTRLLVL.

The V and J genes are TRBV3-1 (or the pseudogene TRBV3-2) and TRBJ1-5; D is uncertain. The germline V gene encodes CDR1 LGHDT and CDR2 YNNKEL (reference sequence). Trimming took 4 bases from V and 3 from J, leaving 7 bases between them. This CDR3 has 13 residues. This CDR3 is CASSPQINQPQHF. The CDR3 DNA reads TGTGCCAGCAGCCCTCAGATCAATCAGCCCCAGCATTTT.

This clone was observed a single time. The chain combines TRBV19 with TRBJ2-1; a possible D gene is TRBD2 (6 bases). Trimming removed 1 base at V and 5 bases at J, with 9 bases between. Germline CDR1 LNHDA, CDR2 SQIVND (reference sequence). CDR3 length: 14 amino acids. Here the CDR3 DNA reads TGTGCCAGTAGTATAGTCGGGAGCCACAATGAGCAGTTCTTC. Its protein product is CASSIVGSHNEQFF.

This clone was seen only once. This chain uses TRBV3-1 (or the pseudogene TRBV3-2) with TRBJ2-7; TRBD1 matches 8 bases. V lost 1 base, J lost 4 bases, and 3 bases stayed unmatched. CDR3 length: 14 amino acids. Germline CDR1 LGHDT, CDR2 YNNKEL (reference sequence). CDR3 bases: TGTGCCAGCAGCCAAGGGTGGACAGGGTACGAGCAGTACTTC. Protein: CASSQGWTGYEQYF.

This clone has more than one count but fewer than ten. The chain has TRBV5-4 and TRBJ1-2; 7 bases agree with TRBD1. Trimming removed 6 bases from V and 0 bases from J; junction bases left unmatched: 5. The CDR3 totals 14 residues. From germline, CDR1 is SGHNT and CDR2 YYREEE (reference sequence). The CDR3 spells CASTWDRTNYGYTF. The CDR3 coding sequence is TGTGCCAGCACCTGGGACAGAACTAACTATGGCTACACCTTC.

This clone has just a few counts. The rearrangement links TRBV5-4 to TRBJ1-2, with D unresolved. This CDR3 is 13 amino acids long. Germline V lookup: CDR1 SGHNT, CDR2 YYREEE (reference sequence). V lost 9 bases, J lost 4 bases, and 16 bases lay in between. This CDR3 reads CATNPGGIYGYTF. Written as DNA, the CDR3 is TGTGCCACCAACCCTGGCGGGATCTATGGCTACACCTTC.

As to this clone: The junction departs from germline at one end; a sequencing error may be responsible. CDR3 DNA: TGTGCCAGCAGTCTGGAGGGATTGGGTGGGAAACATACATTT. Amino acids: CASSLEGLGGKHTF. The chain employs TRBV5-5 and TRBJ1-1; unclear D gene. The CDR3 runs to 14 residues. The V gene's germline CDR1 is SGHKS and CDR2 YYEKEE (reference sequence).

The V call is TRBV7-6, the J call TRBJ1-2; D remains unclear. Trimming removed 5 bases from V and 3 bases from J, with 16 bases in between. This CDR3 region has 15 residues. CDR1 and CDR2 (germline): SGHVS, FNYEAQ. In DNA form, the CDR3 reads TGTGCCAGCAGCCCAGGTCACCCGAGGGACTATGGCTACACCTTC. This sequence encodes CASSPGHPRDYGYTF.